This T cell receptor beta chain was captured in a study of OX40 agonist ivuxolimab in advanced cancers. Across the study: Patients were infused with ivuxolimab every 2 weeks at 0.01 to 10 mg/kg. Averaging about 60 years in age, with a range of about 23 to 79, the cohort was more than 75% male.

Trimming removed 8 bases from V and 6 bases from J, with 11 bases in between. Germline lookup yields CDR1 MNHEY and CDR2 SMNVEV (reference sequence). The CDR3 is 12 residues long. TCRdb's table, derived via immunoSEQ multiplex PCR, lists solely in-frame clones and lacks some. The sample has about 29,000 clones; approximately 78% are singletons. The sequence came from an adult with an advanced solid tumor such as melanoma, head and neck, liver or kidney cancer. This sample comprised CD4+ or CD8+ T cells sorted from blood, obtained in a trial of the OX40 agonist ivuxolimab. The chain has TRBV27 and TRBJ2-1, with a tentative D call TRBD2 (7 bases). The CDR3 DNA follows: TGTGCCAGCCAGAGGGGGGGCAATGAGCAGTTCTTC. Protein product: CASQRGGNEQFF.